This is a list of T cell receptor beta chains from one sample in a study of T cells after yellow fever vaccination. TCRdb used MiXCR to reprocess the 5' RACE reads, holding one entry per CDR3 protein. The repertoire holds around 250,000 distinct CDR3 sequences, with roughly 4.8% as singletons. The material was CD4+ T cells sorted from PBMCs, obtained on the day of the yellow fever booster vaccination. The receptors originated from a man younger than 30 who received the YFV17D yellow fever vaccine. Each CDR3 is given with its conserved first and last residue. A D gene is named only where the DNA matches it firmly. Clone size, where shown, is once, few, many, or a class for clones that have expanded.

>-|TRBJ2-5|-|TRBV6-2/TRBV6-3
TGTGCCACGACGTCCCAAGGCAGCGGGACCCAGTACTTC
CATTSQGSGTQYF
>few|TRBJ1-5|TRBD1|TRBV18
TGTGCCAGCTCAGCGGGACAGGGTGAAAATCAGCCCCAGCATTTT
CASSAGQGENQPQHF
>-|TRBJ2-6|TRBD1|TRBV4-1
TGCGCCAGCAACCAGGGACAGCACTCTGGGGCCAACGTCCTGACTTTC
CASNQGQHSGANVLTF
>few|TRBJ1-1|TRBD1|TRBV29-1
TGCAGCGCATCGACAGGGGAAGTTTTGGATGCTTTCTTT
CSASTGEVLDAFF
>few|TRBJ2-1|TRBD1|TRBV5-6
TGTGCCAGCAGCTTGTGGCGGGACAGGGGGTTAAATGAGCAGTTCTTC
CASSLWRDRGLNEQFF
>few|TRBJ1-1|TRBD1|TRBV3-1
TGTGCCAGCAGCCAAGATTGGGGGACAGATGAAGCTTTCTTT
CASSQDWGTDEAFF
>many|TRBJ1-6|TRBD1|TRBV27
TGTGCCAGCAGTCGACGATCCGGGACAGGGGATTCACCCCTCCACTTT
CASSRRSGTGDSPLHF
>many|TRBJ1-1|-|TRBV7-2
TGTGCCAGCAGCCGCTCCCGGGGGGCTTCTTTGGCTGAAGCTTTCTTT
CASSRSRGASLAEAFF
>-|TRBJ2-5|-|TRBV11-3
TGTGCCAGCAGCTTAGGGATAAATTATGGGTCGGAGGAGACCCAGTACTTC
CASSLGINYGSEETQYF
>few|TRBJ1-2|-|TRBV5-1
TGCGCCAGCAGACGGGACGGAGGTTATGGCTACACCTTC
CASRRDGGYGYTF
>many|TRBJ1-1|-|TRBV5-5
TGTGCCAGCAGCTTGAACGCGGAGACTGAAGCTTTCTTT
CASSLNAETEAFF
>many|TRBJ1-1|TRBD1|TRBV5-1
TGCGCCAGCAGCACCTCACTCCCGGGACAGGAAGCTTTCTTT
CASSTSLPGQEAFF
>-|TRBJ2-1|TRBD1|TRBV5-4
TGTGCCAGCAGCCCTTCTAAGGGACAGGGGGCATATGAGCAGTTCTTC
CASSPSKGQGAYEQFF
>-|TRBJ2-1|TRBD2|TRBV6-1
TGTGCCAGCAGTGAAATACCCCAGCGGGGCATAGCTTTC
CASSEIPQRGIAF
>many|TRBJ1-3|-|TRBV6-2/TRBV6-3
TGTGCCAGCAGTTACTCGGTTCCGGAGGACTCTGGAAACACCATATATTTT
CASSYSVPEDSGNTIYF
>few|TRBJ2-6|-|TRBV4-3
TGCGCCAGCAGCCAAGCTTGGAGGTCCTCTGGGGCCAACGTCCTGACTTTC
CASSQAWRSSGANVLTF